These 15 T cell receptor beta chains originate from one sample sequenced in a study of blood T cell repertoires in COVID-19. Profiled with immunoSEQ multiplex PCR; TCRdb holds only in-frame clones, not every one. In the table there are approximately 270,000 clones, just under 90% of which are singletons. Material: PBMCs or T cells enriched from blood (not recorded which). The receptors derive from a woman aged 60 to 75 who had recovered from COVID-19.

This clone was observed once. V and J are TRBV3-1 (or the pseudogene TRBV3-2) and TRBJ1-1; D remains unclear. In germline, CDR1 is LGHDT, CDR2 YNNKEL (reference sequence). The CDR3 covers 12 residues. Trimming stripped 7 bases from V and 4 bases from J, with 10 bases between. CDR3 in DNA: TGTGCCAGCATGCGGCGGGGCACTGAAGCTTTCTTT. Protein product: CASMRRGTEAFF.

The chain recombines TRBV6-5 with TRBJ2-7; D perhaps matches TRBD2 (6 bases). The CDR3 spans 12 residues. V was cut by 6 bases and J by 3 bases, with 9 bases left in between. Germline loops: CDR1 MNHEY, CDR2 SVGAGI. In nucleotides, the CDR3 is TGTGCCAGCAGCCCCGGGGGCTACGAGCAGTACTTC. Translating it yields CASSPGGYEQYF.

The chain has TRBV3-1 (or the pseudogene TRBV3-2) and TRBJ1-2; 7 bases are a match to TRBD1. V dropped 4 bases and J dropped 7; count of bases not matched to a gene: 9. CDR3 length: 14 residues. Germline V gene data show CDR1 as LGHDT and CDR2 as YNNKEL (reference sequence). The CDR3 spells CASSPTMTGFGYTF. In DNA form, the CDR3 reads TGTGCCAGCAGCCCTACTATGACAGGGTTTGGCTACACCTTC.

This clone was counted once. The chain uses TRBV5-1 and TRBJ2-7; 10 bases match TRBD2. Germline V gene sequence: CDR1 SGHRS, CDR2 YFSETQ. Trimming at V came to 7 bases and at J to 6 bases, leaving 7 bases not matched to a gene. This CDR3 has 13 residues. CDR3 amino acids: CASGGLAGVEQYF. Here the CDR3 DNA reads TGCGCCAGCGGTGGGCTAGCGGGAGTCGAGCAGTACTTC.

The V call is TRBV6-4, the J call TRBJ1-1; D ambiguous. Germline V gene data show CDR1 as MRHNA and CDR2 as SNTAGT. V dropped 4 bases and J dropped 2 bases, with 8 bases sitting between them. The CDR3 runs to 13 residues. The DNA for the CDR3 is TGTGCCAGCAGTGCTCGGGAAAACACTGAAGCTTTCTTT. Translated, it gives CASSARENTEAFF.

The genes are TRBV7-9 and TRBJ2-3, with D perhaps TRBD1 (6 bases). The ends were cut back, 3 bases at V and 1 base at J, with 14 bases in the middle. Per the germline V gene, CDR1 is SEHNR and CDR2 is FQNEAQ (reference sequence). This CDR3 is 16 amino acids long. In DNA form, the CDR3 reads TGTGCCAGCAGCTTGAAAACAGGGAAGGGCACAGATACGCAGTATTTT. Amino acid sequence: CASSLKTGKGTDTQYF.

The chain uses TRBV9 and TRBJ2-1; 12 nucleotides match TRBD2. The ends lost 2 bases at V and 2 bases at J; junction bases unmatched: 11. CDR3 length: 19 residues. Germline V gives CDR1 SGDLS, CDR2 YYNGEE. The CDR3 DNA reads as TGTGCCAGCAGCGTTTACGCGCTAGCGGGAGGGCCTGCCTACAATGAGCAGTTCTTC. Encoded protein: CASSVYALAGGPAYNEQFF. Complete variable domain (other parts from reference TRBV9 and TRBJ2-1): DSGVTQTPKHLITATGQRVTLRCSPRSGDLSVYWYQQSLDQGLQFLIQYYNGEERAKGNILERFSAQQFPDLHSELNLSSLELGDSALYFCASSVYALAGGPAYNEQFFGPGTRLTVL.

Points on this clone: This specimen includes other DNA sequences encoding the same CDR3. The V gene is TRBV7-9, the J gene TRBJ1-1, with TRBD1 identical over 10 bases. V gave up 5 bases and J gave up 4 bases; unmatched junction bases: 4. Germline V gene lookup returns CDR1 SEHNR and CDR2 FQNEAQ (reference sequence). The CDR3 has 14 residues. The chain's CDR3 is CASSLDRGGTEAFF. Written as DNA, the CDR3 is TGTGCCAGCAGCCTGGACAGGGGGGGCACTGAAGCTTTCTTT.

The chain joins TRBV11-2 to TRBJ2-1, with 9 bases lining up with TRBD2. J was trimmed by 5 bases and V by 5 bases; bases with no gene match: 7. The CDR3 is 15 residues long. Germline V CDR1 and CDR2: SGHAT, FQNNGV. The CDR3 DNA reads TGTGCCAGCAGCCCACAAGCGGGAGGACACAATGAGCAGTTCTTC. Translation gives CASSPQAGGHNEQFF.

The V call is TRBV13, the J call TRBJ2-3; 11 bases fit TRBD2. The junction had 6 bases not matched to a gene; V was cut back by 5 bases and J by 2 bases. The V gene's germline CDR1 is PRHDT and CDR2 FYEKMQ (reference sequence). The CDR3 length is 16 residues. CDR3 sequence: CASSKIAGGPTDTQYF. In DNA, the CDR3 is TGTGCCAGCAGCAAGATAGCGGGAGGGCCCACAGATACGCAGTATTTT.

This rearrangement joins TRBV30 to TRBJ1-5; weak D call: TRBD1 (5 bases). This CDR3 has 13 amino acids. The germline V gene has CDR1 GTSNPN and CDR2 SVGIG (reference sequence). The V and J ends lost 1 base and 4 bases respectively, with 8 bases between them. CDR3 loop: CAWSGGFNQPQHF. The DNA of the CDR3 is TGTGCCTGGAGTGGGGGCTTTAATCAGCCCCAGCATTTT. Full variable domain (remainder filled in from reference TRBV30 and TRBJ1-5): SQTIHQWPATLVQPVGSPLSLECTVEGTSNPNLYWYRQAAGRGLQLLFYSVGIGQISSEVPQNLSASRPQDRQFILSSKKLLLSDSGFYLCAWSGGFNQPQHFGDGTRLSIL.

This clone was detected once. Other DNA sequences in the same sample also yield this CDR3. The gene calls are TRBV28 and TRBJ2-1; 10 nucleotides agree with TRBD2. The length of the CDR3 is 14 residues. Looked up from germline, CDR1 is MDHEN and CDR2 is SYDVKM. The J segment lost 2 bases and the V segment lost 6 bases, leaving 1 base of the junction unmatched. DNA of the CDR3: TGTGCCAGCAGCCTAGCGGGAGCCTACAATGAGCAGTTCTTC. Amino acid sequence: CASSLAGAYNEQFF.

This sequence joins TRBV6-5 and TRBJ1-2; tentative D call: TRBD1 (6 bases). The V end lost 6 bases, the J end lost 4 bases, and 18 bases lay between the germline ends. CDR1 is MNHEY, CDR2 SVGAGI, per germline. CDR3 length equals 15 residues. The CDR3 loop is CASSQQGAPPYGYTF. The DNA for the CDR3 is TGTGCCAGCAGCCAACAGGGTGCCCCCCCCTATGGCTACACCTTC.

The chain links TRBV28 to TRBJ2-1; TRBD2 might be the D (5 bases). V was pared by 6 bases and J by 5 bases, with 8 bases between. Germline assignment: CDR1 MDHEN and CDR2 SYDVKM. The CDR3 contains 12 residues. The CDR3 region is CASRTTHNEQFF. CDR3 DNA sequence: TGTGCCAGCAGGACTACGCACAATGAGCAGTTCTTC.

About this clone: At one boundary the junction diverges from the germline segment, which might be a read error. The chain recombines TRBV19 with TRBJ1-5; 9 positions agree with TRBD1. This CDR3 comprises 14 residues. Germline loops: CDR1 LNHDA, CDR2 SQIVND (reference sequence). The CDR3 region is CASTPDRGNRPQHF. CDR3 bases: TGTGCCAGTACCCCGGACAGGGGTAATCGGCCCCAGCATTTT.